Each of the 10 T cell receptor beta chains below was sequenced from the same sample in a study of graft-versus-host responses after intestinal transplantation (dated by TCRdb to 2020 to 2023). The time point label for this specimen denotes: cells obtained before transplantation from donor or recipient. The receptor library was made with the immunoSEQ multiplex PCR assay. Held by TCRdb, this immuneACCESS table contains in-frame sequences only and omits some clones. Under half of the omission traces to an unresolved V gene where checked; the cause of the rest is unknown. The sample profile shows approximately 80,000 clones; less than 90% of them were found once. Around 0.35% of the sample is held by the ten biggest clonotypes. For these TCRs, the target antigens are not known. The starting material was unstimulated CD4+ T cells sorted from spleen or lymph node cells, obtained before intestinal transplant. All receptors come from a human donor who received an intestinal transplant.

V usage is TRBV2 and J usage is TRBJ1-4; TRBD1 agrees at 9 bases. The CDR3 sequence is 15 residues long. With V trimmed by 6 bases and J by 8 bases, 10 bases remained unmatched. CDR1 is SNHLY, CDR2 FYNNEI, per germline. The CDR3 protein is CASSSTGGAGEKLFF. The CDR3 bases are TGTGCCAGCAGCTCCACAGGGGGCGCTGGGGAAAAACTGTTTTTT.

V usage is TRBV6-6 and J usage is TRBJ2-6, with D unresolved. V lost 6 bases to trimming and J lost 2 bases, with 8 bases between them. CDR1 is MNHNY and CDR2 is SVGAGI in the germline V gene (reference sequence). This CDR3 comprises 14 residues. CDR3 residues: CASSHSAGANVLTF. Here the CDR3 DNA reads TGTGCCAGCAGCCACAGTGCTGGGGCCAACGTCCTGACTTTC.

The chain has TRBV10-3 and TRBJ2-7; 7 bases align to TRBD1. CDR1 and CDR2 (germline): ENHRY, SYGVKD. Unmatched junction bases numbered 8, after V lost 4 bases and J lost 2 bases. This CDR3 contains 15 residues. The chain's CDR3 is CAISGRSGQTYEQYF. The CDR3 nucleotides read TGTGCCATCAGTGGACGGTCGGGACAGACCTACGAGCAGTACTTC.

This chain joins TRBV25-1 and TRBJ1-2, with D unresolved. The CDR3 sequence is 12 residues long. CDR1 and CDR2 from the germline V gene are MGHDK and SYGVNS. Between the trimmed V and J ends, which lost 2 bases and 2 bases, there was a span of 3 bases. CDR3 sequence: CASSEQNYGYTF. In nucleotides, the CDR3 is TGTGCCAGCAGTGAACAGAACTATGGCTACACCTTC.

The chain has TRBV29-1 and TRBJ2-3; TRBD2 is a possible D gene (6 bases). Per germline, CDR1 SQVTM and CDR2 ANQGSEA. Trimming removed 7 bases at V and 3 bases at J, with 20 bases between. The CDR3 consists of 15 residues. The DNA for the CDR3 is TGCAGCGCCGTCAATCCGGGGGTAAGGACAGATACGCAGTATTTT. This gives the protein CSAVNPGVRTDTQYF.

This chain links TRBV28 with TRBJ1-4; D unclear. Deletions cut 6 bases from V and 10 bases from J, with 15 bases between. There are 13 residues in the CDR3. Germline assignment: CDR1 MDHEN and CDR2 SYDVKM. In nucleotides, the CDR3 is TGTGCCAGCAGGACCCATGGGCATCGAAAACTGTTTTTT. Translation gives CASRTHGHRKLFF.

The chain is built from TRBV19 and TRBJ2-5, with 9 positions matching TRBD1. CDR3 size: 16 residues. V gave up 3 bases and J gave up 5 bases; unmatched junction bases: 10. CDR1 LNHDA and CDR2 SQIVND come from the germline V gene (reference sequence). The CDR3 is CASSIPGQGPQETQYF. CDR3 DNA: TGTGCCAGTAGTATCCCGGGACAGGGCCCTCAGGAGACCCAGTACTTC.

The V gene is TRBV4-1, the J gene TRBJ2-7; maybe TRBD1 (7 bases). The ends were cut back, 1 base at V and 1 base at J, with 14 bases in the middle. CDR3 length: 16 amino acids. Looked up from germline, CDR1 is MGHRA and CDR2 is YSYEKL. The CDR3 sequence: CASSQGARGASYEQYF. The CDR3 bases are TGCGCCAGCAGCCAAGGAGCCAGGGGGGCTTCCTACGAGCAGTACTTC.

The genes are TRBV28 and TRBJ2-7; TRBD2 matches 11 bases. The CDR3 covers 16 residues. The junction had 6 bases not matched to a gene; V was cut back by 2 bases and J by 3 bases. Looked up from germline, CDR1 is MDHEN and CDR2 is SYDVKM. CDR3 sequence (DNA): TGTGCCAGCAGTTTAATGCCTAGCGGGAGGAGCTACGAGCAGTACTTC. This encodes CASSLMPSGRSYEQYF. The complete variable domain, with remaining parts taken from reference TRBV28 and TRBJ2-7, reads DVKVTQSSRYLVKRTGEKVFLECVQDMDHENMFWYRQDPGLGLRLIYFSYDVKMKEKGDIPEGYSVSREKKERFSLILESASTNQTSMYLCASSLMPSGRSYEQYFGPGTRLTVT.

This rearrangement joins TRBV7-9 to TRBJ1-2, with unresolved D. Germline V gives CDR1 SEHNR, CDR2 FQNEAQ (reference sequence). There are 14 residues in the CDR3. Trimming removed 1 base from V and 4 bases from J, with 10 bases in between. CDR3 residues: CASSLELRFYGYTF. CDR3 in DNA: TGTGCCAGCAGCTTAGAACTAAGGTTCTATGGCTACACCTTC.